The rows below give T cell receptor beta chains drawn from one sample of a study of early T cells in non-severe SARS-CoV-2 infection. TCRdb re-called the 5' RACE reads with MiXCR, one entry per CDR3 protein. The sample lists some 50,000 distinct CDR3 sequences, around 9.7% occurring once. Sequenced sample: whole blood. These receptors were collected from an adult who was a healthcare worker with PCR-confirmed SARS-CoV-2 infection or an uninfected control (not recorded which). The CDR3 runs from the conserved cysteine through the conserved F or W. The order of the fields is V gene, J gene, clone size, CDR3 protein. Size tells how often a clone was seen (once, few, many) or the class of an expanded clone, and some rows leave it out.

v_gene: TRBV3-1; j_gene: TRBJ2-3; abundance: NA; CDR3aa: CASSLDGSGGIGDTQYF
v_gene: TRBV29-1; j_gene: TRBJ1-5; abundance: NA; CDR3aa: CSVVLRGDQPQHF
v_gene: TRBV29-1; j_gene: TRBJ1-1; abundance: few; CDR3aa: CSVGLGTDTEAFF
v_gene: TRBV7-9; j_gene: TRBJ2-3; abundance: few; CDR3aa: CASSPQTLFVAGGEDTQYF
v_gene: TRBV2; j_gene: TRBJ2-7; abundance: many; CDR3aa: CASTSGTMAYEQYF
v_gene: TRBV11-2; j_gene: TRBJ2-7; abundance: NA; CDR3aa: CASSLVTGLGEQYF
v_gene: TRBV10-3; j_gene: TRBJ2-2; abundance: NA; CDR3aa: CAISETLENTGELFF
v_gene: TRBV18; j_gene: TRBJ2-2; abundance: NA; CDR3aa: CASSLGRTGELFF
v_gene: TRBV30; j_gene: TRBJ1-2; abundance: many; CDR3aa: CAWSEKGVPTGYGYTF
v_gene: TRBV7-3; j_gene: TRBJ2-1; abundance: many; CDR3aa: CASSSGGGTYNEQFF
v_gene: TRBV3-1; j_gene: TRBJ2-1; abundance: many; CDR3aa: CASSAQGGSYNEQFF
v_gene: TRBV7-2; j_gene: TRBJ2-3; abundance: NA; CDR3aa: CASSLVGSSTDYTQYF
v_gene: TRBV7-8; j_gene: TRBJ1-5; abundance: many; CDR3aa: CASSFQHGGQPQHF
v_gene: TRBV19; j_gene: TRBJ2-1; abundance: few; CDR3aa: CASSGPLQGPHNEQFF
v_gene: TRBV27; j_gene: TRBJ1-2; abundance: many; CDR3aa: CASSFSGGDRVNYGYTF
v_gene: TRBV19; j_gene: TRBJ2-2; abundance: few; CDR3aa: CASSMGDRVMAGELFF
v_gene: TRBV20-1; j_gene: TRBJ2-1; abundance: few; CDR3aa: CSARGPVPEQFF
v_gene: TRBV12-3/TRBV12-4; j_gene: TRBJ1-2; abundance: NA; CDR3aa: CASSLGQGRGGYTF
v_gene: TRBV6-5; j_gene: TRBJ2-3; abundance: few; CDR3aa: CASSASGASTDTQYF
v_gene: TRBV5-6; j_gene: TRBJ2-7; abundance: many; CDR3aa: CASSFQDRSQSF
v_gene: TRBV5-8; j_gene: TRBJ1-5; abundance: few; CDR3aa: CASSSGTGVSNQPQHF
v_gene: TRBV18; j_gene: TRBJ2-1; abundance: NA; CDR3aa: CASSPPVRSDEQFF
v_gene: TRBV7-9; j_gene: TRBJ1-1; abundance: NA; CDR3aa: CASSLDRRTEAFF
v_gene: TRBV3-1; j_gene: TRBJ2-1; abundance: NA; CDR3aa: CASRQGTNNEQFF
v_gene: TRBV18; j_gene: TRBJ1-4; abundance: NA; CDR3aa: CASSPTNEKLFF
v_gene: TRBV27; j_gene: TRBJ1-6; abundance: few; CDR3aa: CASSFEENSPLHF
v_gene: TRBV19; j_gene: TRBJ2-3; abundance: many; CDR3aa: CASWDTGGTDTQYF
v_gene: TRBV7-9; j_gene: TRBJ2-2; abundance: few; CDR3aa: CASSLDRLASGELFF
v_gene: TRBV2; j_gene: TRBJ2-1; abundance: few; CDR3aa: CASSVRAGSNEQFF
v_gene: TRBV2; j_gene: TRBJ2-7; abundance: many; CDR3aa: CASSGTGGGEQYF
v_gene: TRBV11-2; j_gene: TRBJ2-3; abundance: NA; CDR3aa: CASSLVGARTDTQYF
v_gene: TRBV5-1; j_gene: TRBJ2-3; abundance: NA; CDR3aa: CASSLAGEEDTQYF
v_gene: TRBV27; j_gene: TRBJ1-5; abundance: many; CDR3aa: CASSQGFPNQPQHF
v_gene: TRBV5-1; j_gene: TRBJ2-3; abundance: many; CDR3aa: CASGRLSRASDTQYF
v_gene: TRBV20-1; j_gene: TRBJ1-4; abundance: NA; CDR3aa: CSSPHNEKLFF
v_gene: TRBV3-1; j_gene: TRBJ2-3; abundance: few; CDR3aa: CASSQETGGSSTDTQYF
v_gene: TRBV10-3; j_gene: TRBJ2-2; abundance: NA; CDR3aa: CAISSGTRNTGELFF
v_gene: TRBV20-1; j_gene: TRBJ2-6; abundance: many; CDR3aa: CSARGQGAPGANVLTF
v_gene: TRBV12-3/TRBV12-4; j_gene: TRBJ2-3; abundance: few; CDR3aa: CASSLKGADTQYF
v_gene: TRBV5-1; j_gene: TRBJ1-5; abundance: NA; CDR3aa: CASSSRYREWRQPQHF
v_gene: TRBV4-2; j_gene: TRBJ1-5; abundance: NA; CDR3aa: CASSQAAGTGGFRPQHF
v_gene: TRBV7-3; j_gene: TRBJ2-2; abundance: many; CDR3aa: CASGESSGELFF
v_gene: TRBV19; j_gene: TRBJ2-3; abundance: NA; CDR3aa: CASSSRGAGSTDTQYF
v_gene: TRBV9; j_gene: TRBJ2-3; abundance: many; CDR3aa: CASSVSPQRTDTQYF
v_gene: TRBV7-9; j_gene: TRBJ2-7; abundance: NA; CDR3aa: CASSGRGRPSYEQYF